A single sample gave rise to the 5 T cell receptor beta chains below, sequenced in a study of T cells in Graves' hyperthyroidism and ophthalmopathy. Regions amplified from RNA transcripts were the TCR beta CDR3 regions. In the first-round RT-PCR of the TCR CDR3, the HTBI primer set was used. TCRdb recomputed calls from the multiplex PCR reads with MiXCR, one row per CDR3 protein. The table lists 560,000 or so distinct CDR3 sequences, roughly 50% of them singletons. Specimen: peripheral blood or thyroid tissue (not recorded which). These receptors all come from a woman between 18 and 29 years old with Graves' hyperthyroidism.

This clonotype was found once. A read error may be the cause here, since a much bigger clone is one base away. CDR3 residues: CASSEGDLYEKLLF. CDR3 DNA sequence: TGTGCCAGCAGTGAAGGAGACCTCTATGAAAAACTGCTTTTT. V and J are TRBV2 and TRBJ1-4; D ambiguous. Looked up from germline, CDR1 is SNHLY and CDR2 is FYNNEI. The CDR3 has 14 residues.

V usage is TRBV11-3 and J usage is TRBJ2-7; D is perhaps TRBD2 (6 bases). The CDR3 spans 15 residues. The germline V and J ends were trimmed by 5 bases and 0 bases, with 14 bases remaining between them. Germline V gene data show CDR1 as SGHNT and CDR2 as YENEEA. CDR3 coding DNA: TGTGCCAGCAGCGGTAGCGGCGGCCACTCCTACGAGCAGTACTTC. It translates to CASSGSGGHSYEQYF. Full variable domain (outside the CDR3, taken from reference TRBV11-3 and TRBJ2-7): EAGVVQSPRYKIIEKKQPVAFWCNPISGHNTLYWYLQNLGQGPELLIRYENEEAVDDSQLPKDRFSAERLKGVDSTLKIQPAELGDSAVYLCASSGSGGHSYEQYFGPGTRLTVT.

The genes are TRBV15 and TRBJ2-7, with a tentative D call TRBD1 (6 bases). The CDR3 is 13 amino acids. Trimming took 2 bases from V and 5 from J, leaving 10 bases between them. Germline CDR1 LNHNV, CDR2 YYDKDF (reference sequence). For the CDR3, the DNA is TGTGCCACCAGCAGACAGGGGTACAACGAGCAGTACTTC. Protein: CATSRQGYNEQYF.

The chain uses TRBV10-2 and TRBJ1-1; D may be TRBD1 (6 bases). Germline V gene data show CDR1 as WSHSY and CDR2 as SAAADI. The CDR3 has 15 residues. V lost 3 bases, J lost 1 base, and 12 bases lay in between. CDR3 DNA: TGCGCCAGCAGTGAAGATACAGGGACGAACACTGAAGCTTTCTTT. It is translated as CASSEDTGTNTEAFF.

The DNA of the CDR3 is TGTGCCAGCAGCTTATCGGCCCAGGCAACCTGGGATAATTCACCCCTCCACTTT. Translation gives CASSLSAQATWDNSPLHF. The V call is TRBV7-9, the J call TRBJ1-6; D remains unclear. The germline V gene encodes CDR1 SEHNR and CDR2 FQNEAQ (reference sequence). The CDR3 loop spans 18 amino acids. V gave up 2 bases and J gave up 5 bases, with 19 bases separating them.